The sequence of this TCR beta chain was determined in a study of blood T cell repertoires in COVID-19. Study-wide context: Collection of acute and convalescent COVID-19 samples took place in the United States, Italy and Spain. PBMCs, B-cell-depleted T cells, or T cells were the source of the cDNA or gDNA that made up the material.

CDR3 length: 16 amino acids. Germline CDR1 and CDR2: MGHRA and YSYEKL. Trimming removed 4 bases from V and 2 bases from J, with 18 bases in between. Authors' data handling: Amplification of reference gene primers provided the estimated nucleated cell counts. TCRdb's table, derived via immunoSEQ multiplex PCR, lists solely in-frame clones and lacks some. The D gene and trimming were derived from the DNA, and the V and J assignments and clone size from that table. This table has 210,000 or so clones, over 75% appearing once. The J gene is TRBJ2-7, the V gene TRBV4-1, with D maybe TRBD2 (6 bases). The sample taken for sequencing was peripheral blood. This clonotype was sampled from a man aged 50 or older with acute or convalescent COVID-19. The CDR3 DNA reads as TGCGCCAGCAGCCTGACCCGGGACTCCCGGGCCTACGAGCAGTACTTC. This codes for CASSLTRDSRAYEQYF.